This TCR beta chain came from a study of cytomegalovirus exposure and HLA in healthy donors. PCR involved 60 Vbeta and 13 Jbeta primers. TCRdb keeps only in-frame clones here, not all; method: immunoSEQ multiplex PCR. The table shows around 200,000 clones, with over 80% occurring only once. This clone came up once. Trimming left V 1 base short and J 8 bases short, with 12 bases between. Germline V lookup: CDR1 SGHDN, CDR2 FVKESK. This CDR3 spans 14 amino acids. Specimen: PBMCs. The sequence derives from a man aged 40-50 years in good health and CMV-seropositive. V gene TRBV14 combines with J gene TRBJ2-1; no clear D. This chain's CDR3 is CASSQVSISDEQFF. In DNA form, the CDR3 reads TGTGCCAGCAGCCAAGTATCAATCTCGGATGAGCAGTTCTTC.